The text below deals with one T cell receptor (beta chain). The specificity of this receptor is unknown. No qualities accompany the bases; no much larger clone lies one base away. The data belong to a study of liver allograft versus peripheral blood T cells (TCRdb year 2020). With regard to the full study: The study compared T cell receptor repertoires found within transplanted livers against repertoires in the peripheral blood of liver transplant recipients. The study at large found these results: The T cell receptor repertoires within liver allografts were reported to be different from the T cell receptor repertoires detected in peripheral blood.

Deletion took 8 bases off V and 2 bases off J, with a span of 20 bases between the germline ends. CDR1 MNHNS and CDR2 SASEGT are derived from the germline V gene. Counted from cysteine to phenylalanine, this CDR3 has 16 amino acids. Only CDR3 DNA remains: 48 bases, in frame from the first base. These reads were obtained on an Illumina MiSeq. TCRdb trimmed public reads at Q25 via fastp, called clones via MiXCR and kept in-frame beta chains. Duplicate CDR3 protein sequences are folded into a single record with the most common DNA and genes. This sample holds more than 6,000 distinct CDR3 sequences; approximately 16% were observed only once. Jointly, the top ten make up roughly 7.9% of the sample.

The clonotype originates from a human patient who had a liver transplant. The graft donor may be the source of some T cells after a transplant. The sequence joins TRBV6-1 to TRBJ2-3, with the D gene not clear enough to name. The DNA reads TGTGCCAGCTCCGGACGAGGAACCTACCTCACAGATACGCAGTATTTT. Translation gives CASSGRGTYLTDTQYF.